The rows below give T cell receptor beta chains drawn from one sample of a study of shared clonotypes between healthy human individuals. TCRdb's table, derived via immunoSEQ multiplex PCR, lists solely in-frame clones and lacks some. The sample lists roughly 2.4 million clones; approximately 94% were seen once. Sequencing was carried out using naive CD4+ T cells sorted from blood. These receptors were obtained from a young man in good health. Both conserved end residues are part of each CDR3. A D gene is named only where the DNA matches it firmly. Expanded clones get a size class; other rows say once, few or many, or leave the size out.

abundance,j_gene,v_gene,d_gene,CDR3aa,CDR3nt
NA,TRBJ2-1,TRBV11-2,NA,CASSLDPGSEQFF,TGTGCCAGCAGCTTAGATCCGGGGTCAGAGCAGTTCTTC
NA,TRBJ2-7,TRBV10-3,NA,CAISDQGGVTYEQYF,TGTGCCATCAGTGACCAGGGGGGGGTAACCTACGAGCAGTACTTC
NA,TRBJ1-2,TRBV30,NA,CAWKGGGASIYGYTF,TGTGCCTGGAAGGGCGGGGGCGCGTCCATCTATGGCTACACCTTC
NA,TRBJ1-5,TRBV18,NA,CASSPPGQGPQHF,TGTGCCAGCTCACCACCTGGCCAAGGGCCCCAGCATTTT
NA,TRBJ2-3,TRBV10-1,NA,CASSKDSTDTQYF,TGCGCCAGCAGCAAGGACAGCACAGATACGCAGTATTTT
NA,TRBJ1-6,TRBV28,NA,CASSLRGRHNSPLHF,TGTGCCAGCAGTTTAAGAGGCAGACATAATTCACCCCTCCACTTT
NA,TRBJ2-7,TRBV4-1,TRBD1,CASRAQGNHEQYF,TGCGCCAGCAGGGCACAGGGGAACCACGAGCAGTACTTC
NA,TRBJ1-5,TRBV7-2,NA,CASSLESNQPQHF,TGTGCCAGCAGCTTAGAAAGTAATCAGCCCCAGCATTTT
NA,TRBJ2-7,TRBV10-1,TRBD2,CASSPAGVYEQYF,TGCGCCAGCAGTCCAGCGGGAGTGTACGAGCAGTACTTC
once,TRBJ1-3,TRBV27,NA,CASSARLVYGNTIYF,TGTGCCAGCAGTGCCAGACTGGTTTATGGAAACACCATATATTTT
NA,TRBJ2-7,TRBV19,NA,CASSHRELGYEQYF,TGTGCCAGTAGCCACAGGGAATTGGGATACGAGCAGTACTTC
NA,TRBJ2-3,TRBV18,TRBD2,CASSPGRGPDTQYF,TGTGCCAGCTCACCAGGGAGGGGCCCAGATACGCAGTATTTT
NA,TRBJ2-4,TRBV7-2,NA,CASSLATGKNIQYF,TGTGCCAGCAGCTTAGCTACAGGGAAAAACATTCAGTACTTC
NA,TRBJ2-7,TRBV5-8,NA,CASSLAGEQYF,TGTGCCAGCAGTTTAGCTGGGGAGCAGTACTTC
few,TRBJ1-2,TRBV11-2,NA,CASSPQANYGYTF,TGTGCCAGCAGCCCGCAGGCTAACTATGGCTACACCTTC
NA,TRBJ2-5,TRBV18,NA,CASSPQIEQETQYF,TGTGCCAGCTCACCACAGATCGAGCAAGAGACCCAGTACTTC
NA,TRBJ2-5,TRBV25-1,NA,CASSDRTQETQYF,TGTGCCAGCAGTGACCGGACCCAAGAGACCCAGTACTTC
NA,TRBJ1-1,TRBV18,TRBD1,CASSPSRGTEAFF,TGTGCCAGCTCACCCTCCAGGGGGACTGAAGCTTTCTTT
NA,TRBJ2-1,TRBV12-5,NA,CASGLGSGWMSGYNEQFF,TGTGCTAGTGGTTTGGGTAGCGGTTGGATGTCAGGGTACAATGAGCAGTTCTTC
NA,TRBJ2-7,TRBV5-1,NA,CASGPRGTGVGTYEQYF,TGCGCCAGCGGACCCAGGGGTACGGGTGTAGGGACCTACGAGCAGTACTTC
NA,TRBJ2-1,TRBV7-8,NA,CASSLEGRQFF,TGTGCCAGCAGCTTAGAAGGCCGGCAGTTCTTC
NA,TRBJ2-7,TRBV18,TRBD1,CASSQQGANEQYF,TGTGCCAGCTCACAACAGGGGGCGAACGAGCAGTACTTC
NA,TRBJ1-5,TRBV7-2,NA,CASGYRFMGPQHF,TGTGCCAGCGGTTACAGGTTCATGGGGCCCCAGCATTTT
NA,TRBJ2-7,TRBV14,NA,CASSQDIFSYEQYF,TGTGCCAGCAGCCAAGATATTTTCTCCTACGAGCAGTATTTC
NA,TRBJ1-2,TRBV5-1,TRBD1,CASSSRQGGYGYTF,TGCGCCAGCAGCTCCCGACAGGGTGGCTATGGCTACACCTTC
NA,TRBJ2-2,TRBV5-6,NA,CASSRSPAGDTGELFF,TGTGCCAGCAGCCGATCCCCGGCAGGGGACACCGGGGAGCTGTTTTTT
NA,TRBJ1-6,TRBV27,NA,CASSPLLGGGLRSPLHF,TGTGCCAGCAGCCCACTACTCGGAGGGGGGCTACGGTCACCCCTCCACTTT
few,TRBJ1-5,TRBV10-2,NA,CASSESLLSNQPQHF,TGCGCCAGCAGTGAGTCGCTGCTTAGCAATCAGCCCCAGCATTTT
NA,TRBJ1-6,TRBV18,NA,CASSPRGPQKSSYNSPLHF,TGTGCCAGCTCACCAAGGGGACCCCAGAAGAGCTCCTATAATTCACCCCTCCACTTT
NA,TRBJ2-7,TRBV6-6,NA,CASSWGTPSYEQYF,TGTGCCAGCAGTTGGGGTACCCCCTCCTACGAGCAGTACTTC
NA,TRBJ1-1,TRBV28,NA,CASSLRPSLNTEAFF,TGTGCCAGCAGTCTTAGACCTAGCTTGAACACTGAAGCTTTCTTT
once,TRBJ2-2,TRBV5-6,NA,CASSRTEMGTGELFF,TGTGCCAGCAGCCGGACAGAAATGGGCACCGGGGAGCTGTTTTTT
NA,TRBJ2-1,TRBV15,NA,CATSRGTENNEQFF,TGTGCCACCAGCAGAGGGACAGAAAATAATGAGCAGTTCTTC
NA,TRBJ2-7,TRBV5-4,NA,CASSGSGVLAGGQYF,TGTGCCAGCAGCGGGTCGGGAGTTTTGGCCGGCGGGCAGTACTTC
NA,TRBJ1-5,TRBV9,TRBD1,CASRRTGVPSSNQPQHF,TGTGCCAGCAGAAGGACAGGGGTCCCTTCGAGTAATCAGCCCCAGCATTTT
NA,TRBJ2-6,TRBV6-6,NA,CASSSRRDSGANVLTF,TGTGCCAGCAGTTCGCGACGGGACTCTGGGGCCAACGTCCTGACTTTC
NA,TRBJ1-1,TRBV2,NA,CASSETGHYTEAFF,TGTGCCAGCAGTGAAACGGGACACTACACTGAAGCTTTCTTT
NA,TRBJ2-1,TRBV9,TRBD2,CASSPTDPRLAGGLPTNEQFF,TGTGCCAGCAGCCCGACGGATCCGAGACTAGCGGGAGGCCTTCCTACCAATGAGCAGTTCTTC
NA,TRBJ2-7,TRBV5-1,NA,CASSAKEAGLSYEQYF,TGCGCCAGCAGTGCAAAGGAAGCGGGCCTTTCCTACGAGCAGTACTTC
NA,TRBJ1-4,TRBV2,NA,CASRMINEKLFF,TGTGCCAGCAGGATGATTAATGAAAAACTGTTTTTT
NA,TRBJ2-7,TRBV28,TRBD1,CASSFGTGPYEQYF,TGTGCCAGCAGTTTCGGGACAGGGCCCTACGAGCAGTACTTC
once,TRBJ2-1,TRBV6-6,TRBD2,CASSYSSGGGHNEQFF,TGTGCCAGCAGTTACTCATCGGGAGGCGGCCACAATGAGCAGTTCTTC